This T cell receptor (beta chain) is drawn from a study of CD8 T cells in ankylosing spondylitis. The V gene lost 0 bases and the J gene lost 1 base, with 13 bases spanning the gap. This CDR3 region has 16 residues. Germline CDR1 and CDR2: SGHTS and YDEGEE. Notes on this clonotype: What it binds is not known.

Libraries of TCR beta came from quantitative 5'-RACE with molecular barcodes. TCRdb reanalysed the 5' RACE reads using MiXCR and keeps one entry per CDR3 protein. The table shows about 500,000 distinct CDR3 sequences, with roughly 12% occurring only once. Study findings and constraints: Researchers reportedly found disease-linked clones significantly enriched in matched ankylosing spondylitis synovial fluid. Ankylosing spondylitis blood appeared to carry a characteristic TCR beta motif of eight or nine highly homologous variants. A number of the motif variants had already been described in reactive arthritis synovial fluid and blood. Relatively scarce in peripheral blood, disease-linked clones were CD8+.

Material for sequencing was blood, either unsorted or a sorted T cell fraction (not recorded which). This TCR was sampled from a male donor with ankylosing spondylitis. The V gene is TRBV5-8, the J gene TRBJ1-1, with D perhaps TRBD1 (6 bases). This chain's CDR3 is CASSLVLGTKNTEAFF. The CDR3 DNA is TGTGCCAGCAGCTTGGTACTGGGGACAAAGAACACTGAAGCTTTCTTT.